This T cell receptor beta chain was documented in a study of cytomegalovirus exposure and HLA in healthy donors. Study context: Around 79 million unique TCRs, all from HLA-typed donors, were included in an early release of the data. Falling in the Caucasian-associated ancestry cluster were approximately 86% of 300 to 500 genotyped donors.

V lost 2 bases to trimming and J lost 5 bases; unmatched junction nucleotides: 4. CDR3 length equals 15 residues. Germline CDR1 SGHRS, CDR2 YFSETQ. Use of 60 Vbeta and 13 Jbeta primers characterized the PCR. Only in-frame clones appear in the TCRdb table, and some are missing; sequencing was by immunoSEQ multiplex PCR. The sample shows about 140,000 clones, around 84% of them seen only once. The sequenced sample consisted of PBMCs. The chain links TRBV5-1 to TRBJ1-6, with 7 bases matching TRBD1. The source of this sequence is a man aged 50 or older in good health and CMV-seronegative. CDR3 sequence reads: CASSLKGADNSPLHF. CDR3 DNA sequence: TGCGCCAGCAGCTTAAAGGGGGCGGATAATTCACCCCTCCACTTT.